Included here is one T cell receptor (beta chain) sequence, with context. Its antigen is undetermined. Treatment here: roughly 10-day PBMC culture with coronavirus spike peptide pools or control peptides (ViraFEST assay). The data were obtained in a study of vaccination and CD4 T cells after COVID-19. Study-level information: Every culture used as a control got a CEFX pool, an HIV-1 Nef pool, or no peptide. General study findings and limits: Of the reactive clones in convalescent patients, a median about 90% showed up only post-vaccination.

Trimming pared 3 bases from V and 5 bases from J, leaving 10 bases between. The CDR3 has 13 residues. Germline CDR1 reads MGHDK; CDR2 reads SYGVNS. Sequenced with the Oncomine TCR Beta short-read assay was DNA taken from cultured CD4+ T cells. Genomic DNA was isolated from CD4+ T cells that had been cultured. A single record per CDR3 protein comes from TCRdb applying MiXCR to the PCR reads. The sample includes 25,000 or so distinct CDR3 sequences, roughly 44% of them seen just once. V usage is TRBV25-1 and J usage is TRBJ1-2; weak D call: TRBD1 (5 bases). The clonotype was recovered from a human donor who received a COVID-19 vaccine. The sequencing used CD4+ T cells from blood, cultured in vitro, collected before SARS-CoV-2 vaccination. In DNA, the CDR3 is TGTGCCAGCAGTGATGACAGTTATTATGGCTACACCTTC. This translates into CASSDDSYYGYTF.